The T cell receptor (beta chain) described here comes from a study of CD8 T cells in ankylosing spondylitis. The CDR3 is 14 amino acids. CDR1 and CDR2 (germline): MNHEY, SMNVEV (reference sequence). Trimming at V came to 5 bases and at J to 5 bases, leaving 6 bases not matched to a gene. The study's findings and limits: CD8+ cells made up the disease-linked clones, which were relatively rare in peripheral blood.

This clonotype was picked up a small number of times. Its antigen is undetermined. TCRdb passed the 5' RACE reads through MiXCR, listing each CDR3 protein once. The data show about 160,000 distinct CDR3 sequences, approximately 9% seen once. The chain couples TRBV27 to TRBJ2-1, with 7 bases that match TRBD1. The receptor's source is a female donor with ankylosing spondylitis or in good health (not recorded which). What was sequenced was blood, either unsorted or a sorted T cell fraction (not recorded which). The CDR3 protein is CASSQQGRHNEQFF. For the CDR3, the DNA is TGTGCCAGCAGTCAACAGGGGCGGCACAATGAGCAGTTCTTC.